This TCR beta chain was recorded in a study of blood T cell repertoires in COVID-19 (dated by TCRdb to the early 2020s). Regarding the complete study: Collaborator samples came from the United States, Italy and Spain and covered acute and convalescent phases of COVID-19. The prospective study material was composed of cDNA or gDNA derived from T cells, B-cell-depleted T cells, or PBMCs. Deeply sampled blood TCRbeta repertoires from subjects exposed to, actively infected with, or recovered from COVID-19 were included in the dataset. The repertoires were released in a freely available public database meant as a resource for research on the immune response to SARS-CoV-2. Samples were obtained from the ongoing ImmuneRACE study (first 160 participants) and from 950 to 1,500 subjects provided by 6 global collaborators. The sample metadata nearly always contained a de-identified subject ID, COVID-19 status, age in years and sex. Where available, HLA class I and class II types were obtained from metadata supplied by the sample provider rather than from assay-based typing.

This clone was seen more than once but under ten times. Its antigen is not yet known. No base quality information exists; no much larger clone differs at one position. Spanning cysteine to phenylalanine, the CDR3 consists of 13 amino acids. Only CDR3 DNA remains: 39 bases, in frame from the first base. Relative to germline, V is 5 bases shorter and J is 4 bases shorter, with 11 bases between their ends. The germline V gene (reference sequence) yields SGHAT for CDR1 and FQDESV for CDR2. Points the paper makes about the study in general: The amount of clinical and demographic metadata varied by source and participant and was provided uncurated.

The collaborating institutions used their own protocols to collect whole blood in K2EDTA tubes. For TCRbeta analysis, collaborators shipped samples in one of three forms: frozen whole blood, isolated PBMCs, or DNA extracted from either of those sample types. TCRbeta CDR3 regions were amplified from genomic DNA by means of the immunoSEQ Assay, a bias-controlled multiplex PCR. The original pipeline was this. Nucleated cell counts per sample were estimated from amplification of reference gene primers within the assay. To quantify the absolute abundance of each unique TCRbeta CDR3 rearrangement, sequence reads were collapsed and filtered. For each sample, productive Simpson clonality was calculated as the square root of Simpson's diversity index over productive rearrangements. The source is immuneACCESS, and TCRdb retained only in-frame sequences with V and J called. Part of the clones is not carried over; for the studies checked, unresolved V genes explain less than half of this, and the remainder is unexplained. The D gene and trimming were derived from the DNA, and the V and J assignments and clone size from that table. The sample includes approximately 170,000 clones, with about 87% observed a single time. Together, the top ten hold more than 25% of the sample.

Rearrangement joined TRBV11-1 to TRBJ1-1; TRBD1 is perhaps the D gene, given 6 matching bases. The material sequenced was peripheral blood. The clonotype comes from a man aged 60 to 75 with acute or convalescent COVID-19. The CDR3 corresponds to CASSPRDTTEAFF. The DNA sequence follows: TGTGCCAGCAGCCCCCGGGACACCACTGAAGCTTTCTTT.